This is a list of T cell receptor beta chains from one sample in a study of T cells in Graves' hyperthyroidism and ophthalmopathy. In TCRdb, the multiplex PCR reads were re-called with MiXCR into one record per CDR3 protein. Of about 350,000 distinct CDR3 sequences in the sample, less than 20% were seen once. Specimen: blood. These TCRs come from a woman between 35 and 50 years old with Graves' ophthalmopathy. Both conserved end residues are part of each CDR3. The D gene is left open where the match is weak. The listing skips clone size in some rows; elsewhere it reads once, few, many or a size class.

V gene	D gene	clone size	J gene	CDR3 DNA	CDR3 protein
TRBV12-3/TRBV12-4	.	many	TRBJ1-1	TGTGCCAACGCAGGGTGGGGCACTGAAGCTTTCTTT	CANAGWGTEAFF
TRBV18	.	many	TRBJ1-5	TGTGCCAGCTCACTTGCAGGTGCTCAGCCCCAGCATTTT	CASSLAGAQPQHF
TRBV3-1	.	.	TRBJ1-5	TGTGCCAGCAGATACCGGGCCCCGGACTTTAATCAGCCCCAGCATTTT	CASRYRAPDFNQPQHF
TRBV3-1	.	.	TRBJ1-6	TGTGCCAGCAGCCAAGAGGCAGCATATAATTCACCCCTCCACTTT	CASSQEAAYNSPLHF
TRBV6-2/TRBV6-3	.	many	TRBJ2-7	TGTGCCAGCACGGATCCAGGGAAGGGCTACGAGCAGTACTTC	CASTDPGKGYEQYF
TRBV20-1	TRBD2	.	TRBJ2-7	TGCAGTGCCCCTACGCCCGGGACTAGCGGGAGGGCCTACGAGCAGTACTTC	CSAPTPGTSGRAYEQYF
TRBV27	TRBD1	many	TRBJ1-5	TGTGCCAGCAGTGCGTACCCGGGACAGCCGAGAGGGGCCCAGCATTTT	CASSAYPGQPRGAQHF
TRBV7-2	.	many	TRBJ1-2	TGTGCCAGCAGCGAAGACTGGGGGGGCTATGGCTACACCTTC	CASSEDWGGYGYTF
TRBV6-1	.	many	TRBJ2-2	TGTGCCAGCAGCCTAGCCCCCGGGGAGCTGTTTTTT	CASSLAPGELFF
TRBV27	TRBD1	many	TRBJ1-2	TGTGCCAGCAGTTTACAGGGGGCGGGTAAGAATGGCTACACCTTC	CASSLQGAGKNGYTF
TRBV6-2/TRBV6-3	.	.	TRBJ1-1	TGTGCCAGCAGGGATCCGGGACGGCTGAACACTGAAGCTTTCTTT	CASRDPGRLNTEAFF
TRBV6-1	TRBD1	.	TRBJ1-2	TGTGCCAGCAGTAAAGACAGGGACGGCTACACCTTC	CASSKDRDGYTF
TRBV29-1	.	many	TRBJ1-2	TGCAGCGTTGAAGGGCCCGGCTACACCTTC	CSVEGPGYTF
TRBV6-5	TRBD1	few	TRBJ1-1	TGTGCCAGCAGTTACTTGGCCGGGACAGTGAACACTGAAGCTTTCTTT	CASSYLAGTVNTEAFF
TRBV7-8	TRBD1	many	TRBJ2-3	TGTGCCAGCAGCCTGACAGGGGGCTTCACAGATACGCAGTATTTT	CASSLTGGFTDTQYF
TRBV30	.	many	TRBJ1-5	TGTGCCTGGAGCTGGGGTGATCAGCCCCAGCATTTT	CAWSWGDQPQHF
TRBV20-1	.	many	TRBJ1-5	TGCAGTGCTAGAGGTAAGCGCGATCAGCCCCAGCATTTT	CSARGKRDQPQHF
TRBV7-9	TRBD2	many	TRBJ2-5	TGTGCCAGCAGCCCACCCAGCGGGAGGGCCTGGGAGACCCAGTACTTC	CASSPPSGRAWETQYF
TRBV5-4	TRBD1	many	TRBJ1-1	TGTGCCAGCAGCCGCCAACAGGGGAGGAACACTGAAGCTTTCTTT	CASSRQQGRNTEAFF
TRBV20-1	.	many	TRBJ2-3	TGCAGTCAGTTACAGGGATCCACAGATACGCAGTATTTT	CSQLQGSTDTQYF
TRBV4-3	TRBD1	.	TRBJ2-7	TGCGCCAGCAGCACAGGGACAGGGGACTACGAGCAGTACTTC	CASSTGTGDYEQYF
TRBV28	.	many	TRBJ1-1	TGTGCCAGCAGACTAGGGGTTCTCACTGAAGCTTTCTTT	CASRLGVLTEAFF
TRBV7-2	.	.	TRBJ1-2	TGTGCCAGCAGTACGGGGGGCGAATATGGCTACACCTTC	CASSTGGEYGYTF
TRBV24-1	.	few	TRBJ2-7	TGTGCCACCCTGGCGGTCAGGGGTAATTCGGAGTACTTC	CATLAVRGNSEYF
TRBV29-1	TRBD1	many	TRBJ2-7	TGCAGCGTTGAAATACAGGGGTTCGAGCAGTACTTC	CSVEIQGFEQYF
TRBV7-3	TRBD1	many	TRBJ1-3	TGTGCCAGCAGCATGGGGACAGCCGGAAACACCATATATTTT	CASSMGTAGNTIYF
TRBV19	.	many	TRBJ1-5	TGTGCCAGTAGTACAGGAAAGAGGGGCAATCAGCCCCAGCATTTT	CASSTGKRGNQPQHF
TRBV19	.	many	TRBJ1-5	TGTGCCAGCAGTCCGGGACCACGACAGCCCCAGCATTTT	CASSPGPRQPQHF
TRBV19	TRBD2	many	TRBJ2-2	TGTGCCAGTATCCCGGGAGGGATAAACACCGGGGAGCTGTTTTTT	CASIPGGINTGELFF
TRBV20-1	TRBD1	once	TRBJ1-1	TGCAGTGCTAGTGGGGACAGAAAAAGAAAGAACACTGAAGCTTTCTTT	CSASGDRKRKNTEAFF
TRBV12-3/TRBV12-4	TRBD1	many	TRBJ2-7	TGTGCCAGCAGTTTAGCCTTAAAGGGGGCCGAGCAGTACTTC	CASSLALKGAEQYF
TRBV4-3	.	many	TRBJ1-3	TGCGCCAGCAGCCTGGACAGTAACTCTGGAAACACCATATATTTT	CASSLDSNSGNTIYF
TRBV6-1	.	many	TRBJ2-7	TGTGCCAGCAGTAAGCGGACACCACCCTACGAGCAGTACTTC	CASSKRTPPYEQYF
TRBV9	TRBD1	many	TRBJ2-3	TGTGCCAGCAGCGCGACAGGGACAAACACAGATACGCAGTATTTT	CASSATGTNTDTQYF
TRBV28	.	many	TRBJ2-2	TGTGCCAGCAGTCCCCTTCCTGGCGGGGAGCTGTTTTTT	CASSPLPGGELFF
TRBV6-1	TRBD2	.	TRBJ2-7	TGTGCCAGCACTGCGAGACTAGCGGAGGCCTACGAGCAGTACTTC	CASTARLAEAYEQYF
TRBV11-2	.	many	TRBJ2-5	TGTGCCAGCAGCTTAGAATGGGGGGCAGAGACCCAGTACTTC	CASSLEWGAETQYF
TRBV7-2	.	many	TRBJ1-5	TGTGCCAGCAGCTTAGCGTTCGATAATCAGCCCCAGCATTTT	CASSLAFDNQPQHF
TRBV19	.	many	TRBJ1-5	TGTGCCAGTAGTAGTAGGAAAATTAGAAATCAGCCCCAGCATTTT	CASSSRKIRNQPQHF
TRBV6-1	TRBD1	.	TRBJ2-5	TGTGCCAGCAGTGAATCGGGACAGGGAAAAGAGACCCAGTACTTC	CASSESGQGKETQYF
TRBV6-2/TRBV6-3	.	.	TRBJ1-2	TGTGCCAGCAGTTACTCGTTCCGGCGACGCGAAGGCTACACCTTC	CASSYSFRRREGYTF
TRBV20-1	.	many	TRBJ2-5	TGCAGTGCTATGGGCGGCGTAGAGACCCAGTACTTC	CSAMGGVETQYF